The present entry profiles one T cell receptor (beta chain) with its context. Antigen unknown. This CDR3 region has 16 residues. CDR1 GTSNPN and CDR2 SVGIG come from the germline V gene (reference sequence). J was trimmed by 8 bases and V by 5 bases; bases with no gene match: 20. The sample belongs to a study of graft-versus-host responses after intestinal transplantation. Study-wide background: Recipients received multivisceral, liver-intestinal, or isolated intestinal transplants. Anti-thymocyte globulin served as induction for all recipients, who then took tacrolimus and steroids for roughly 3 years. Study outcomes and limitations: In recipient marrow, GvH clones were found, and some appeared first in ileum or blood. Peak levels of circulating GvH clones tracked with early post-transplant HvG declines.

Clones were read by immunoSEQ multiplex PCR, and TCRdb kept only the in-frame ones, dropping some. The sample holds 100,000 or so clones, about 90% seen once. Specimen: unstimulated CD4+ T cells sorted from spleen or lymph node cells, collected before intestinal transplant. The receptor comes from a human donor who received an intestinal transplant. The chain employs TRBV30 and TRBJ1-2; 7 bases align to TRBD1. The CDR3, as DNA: TGTGCCTGGGTCCTTCTTTACTCAGGGGGTTTGCGCGGCTACACCTTC. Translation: CAWVLLYSGGLRGYTF.